Described below is a single TCR beta chain sequence and its context. No antigen is known for it. Study-wide results and caveats: In terms of TCR gene usage, tumor memory CD4+ T cells clustered together with blood and lymph node memory CD4+ cells, as well as with lymph node naive CD4+ cells.

Naive CD4+ T cells were purified with Tregs depleted by CD25. TCRdb independently ran MiXCR on the 5' RACE reads; one entry per CDR3 protein. The table has roughly 50,000 distinct CDR3 sequences, about 24% seen once. The length of the CDR3 is 15 residues. Trimming took 0 bases from V and 6 from J; bases not matched to a gene: 7. Germline V gene sequence: CDR1 DFQATT, CDR2 SNEGSKA (reference sequence). Input material: tumor-infiltrating naive CD4+ T cells sorted from the breast tumor. Subset meaning: naive CD4+ T cells, CD4+CD45RA+CD25-. This sequence originates from a female donor with breast cancer. V is TRBV20-1 and J is TRBJ2-1; 8 bases align to TRBD2. The CDR3 coding sequence is TGCAGTGCTAGAGAAGGCGGGAGGCAGGGCAATGAGCAGTTCTTC. It specifies CSAREGGRQGNEQFF.